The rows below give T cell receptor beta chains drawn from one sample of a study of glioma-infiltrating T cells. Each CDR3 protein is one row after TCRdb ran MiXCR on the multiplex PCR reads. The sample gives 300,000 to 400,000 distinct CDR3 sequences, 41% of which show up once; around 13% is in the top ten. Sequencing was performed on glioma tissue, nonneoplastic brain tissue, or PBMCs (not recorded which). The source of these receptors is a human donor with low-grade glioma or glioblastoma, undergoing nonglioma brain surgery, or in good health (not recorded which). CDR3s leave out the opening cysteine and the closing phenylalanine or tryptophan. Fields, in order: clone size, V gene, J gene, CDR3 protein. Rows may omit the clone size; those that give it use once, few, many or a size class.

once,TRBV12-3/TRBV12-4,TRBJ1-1,ASSPLGDVIQAF
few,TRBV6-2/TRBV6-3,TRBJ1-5,ASNLSGVRQPQH
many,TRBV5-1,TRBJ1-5,ASSLSGTRINQPQH
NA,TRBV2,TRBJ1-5,ASSEVLRDQPQH
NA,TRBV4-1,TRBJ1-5,ASSQDRTYSNQPQH
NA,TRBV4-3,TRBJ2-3,ASSQASWPTTDTQY
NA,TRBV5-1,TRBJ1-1,ASSERRIRLTEAF
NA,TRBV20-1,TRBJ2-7,SPRGWVLTYEQY
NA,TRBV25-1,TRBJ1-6,ASSPGHRYNSPLH
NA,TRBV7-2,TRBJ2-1,ASSMGLADTYNEQF
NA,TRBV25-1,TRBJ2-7,ASSGLEGVSEQY
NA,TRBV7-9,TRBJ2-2,ASSLGRPPGTGELF
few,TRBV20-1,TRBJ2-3,SAVDSGGATDTQY
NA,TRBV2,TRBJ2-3,ATQRGGRRDTQY
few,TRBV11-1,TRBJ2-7,ASSLDRGFYEQY
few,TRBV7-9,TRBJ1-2,ASSLKTANYGYT
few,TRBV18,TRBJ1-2,ASSPPREALTNYGYT
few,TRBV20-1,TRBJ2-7,SASTRGASYEQY
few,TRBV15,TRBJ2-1,AASRARRASGRANEQF
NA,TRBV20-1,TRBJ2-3,SALAGVATDAQY
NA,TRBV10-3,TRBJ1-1,AIRPRGAEGYTEAF
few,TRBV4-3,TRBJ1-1,ASSQTLQGGYTEAF
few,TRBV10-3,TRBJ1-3,AISRSQGAGNTIY
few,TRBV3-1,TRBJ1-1,ASSQGAVRAEAF
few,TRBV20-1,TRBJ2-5,SARDRGLALQETQY
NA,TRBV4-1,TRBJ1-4,ASSQDRFGPTNEKLF
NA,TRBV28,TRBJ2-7,ASRGLAGFYEQY
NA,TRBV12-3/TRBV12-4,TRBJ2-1,ASSFLLAGGLVQF
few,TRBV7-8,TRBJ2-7,ASSLEPNGGSSYEQY
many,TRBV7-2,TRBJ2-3,ASSSRDSIDTQY
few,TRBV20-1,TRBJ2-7,SAREPAGAYEQY
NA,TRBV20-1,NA,SAGRQGAYEQY
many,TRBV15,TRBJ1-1,ATSRIGRSEAF
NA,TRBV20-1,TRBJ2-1,SAHRATSGTNEQF
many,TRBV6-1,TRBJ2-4,ASSEKRTSGLAKNIQY
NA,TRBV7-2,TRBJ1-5,ASSSDGDQPQH
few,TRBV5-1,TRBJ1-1,ASSLLGGANTEAF
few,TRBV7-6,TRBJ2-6,ASSLTPGGTSGANVLT
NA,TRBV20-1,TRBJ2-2,SAPEAEGNTGELF
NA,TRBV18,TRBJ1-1,ASSLLVQAEAF
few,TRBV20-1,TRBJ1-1,SARGRGGMVTEAF
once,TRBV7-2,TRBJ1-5,GSSLSGAQPKH
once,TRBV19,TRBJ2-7,ASSIAQGASYEQY
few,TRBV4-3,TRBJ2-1,ASSHGTAEQF
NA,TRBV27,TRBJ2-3,ASSSDREGAGAGDTQY
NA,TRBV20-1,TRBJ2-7,SGTEPGLAYEQY
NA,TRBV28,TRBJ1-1,ASTQRGSGAF
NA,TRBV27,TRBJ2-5,ASSPRGGQETQY
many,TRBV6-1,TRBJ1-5,ASSSEGQPQH
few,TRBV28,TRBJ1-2,ASSPWGTGGYGYT
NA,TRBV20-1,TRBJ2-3,SARVSSTDTEY
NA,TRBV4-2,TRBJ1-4,ASSPRGPATNEKLF